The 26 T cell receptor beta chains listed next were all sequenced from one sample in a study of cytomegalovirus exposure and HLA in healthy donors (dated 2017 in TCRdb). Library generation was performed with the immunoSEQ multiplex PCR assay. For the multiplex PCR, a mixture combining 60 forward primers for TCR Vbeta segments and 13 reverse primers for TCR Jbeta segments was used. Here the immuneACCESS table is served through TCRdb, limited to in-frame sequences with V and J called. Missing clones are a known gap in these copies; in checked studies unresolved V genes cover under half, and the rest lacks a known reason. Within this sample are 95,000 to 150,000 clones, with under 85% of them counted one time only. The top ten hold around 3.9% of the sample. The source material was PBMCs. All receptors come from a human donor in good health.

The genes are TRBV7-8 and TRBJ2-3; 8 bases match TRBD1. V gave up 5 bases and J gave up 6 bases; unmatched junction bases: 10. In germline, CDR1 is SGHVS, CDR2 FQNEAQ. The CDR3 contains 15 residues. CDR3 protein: CASSGRDRRLDTQYF. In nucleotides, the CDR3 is TGTGCCAGCAGCGGCCGGGACAGGCGGCTGGATACGCAGTATTTT.

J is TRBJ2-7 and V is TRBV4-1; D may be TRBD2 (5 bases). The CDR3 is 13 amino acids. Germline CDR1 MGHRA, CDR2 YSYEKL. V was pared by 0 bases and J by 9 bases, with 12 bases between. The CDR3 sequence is CASSQDLERRQYF. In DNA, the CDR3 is TGCGCCAGCAGCCAAGATTTGGAGCGGAGGCAGTACTTC.

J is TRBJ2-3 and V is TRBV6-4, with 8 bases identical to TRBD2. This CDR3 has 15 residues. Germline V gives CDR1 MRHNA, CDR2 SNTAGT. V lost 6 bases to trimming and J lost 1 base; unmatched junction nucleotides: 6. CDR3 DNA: TGTGCCAGCAGCCCGGGAGGGTGGGGCACAGATACGCAGTATTTT. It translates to CASSPGGWGTDTQYF.

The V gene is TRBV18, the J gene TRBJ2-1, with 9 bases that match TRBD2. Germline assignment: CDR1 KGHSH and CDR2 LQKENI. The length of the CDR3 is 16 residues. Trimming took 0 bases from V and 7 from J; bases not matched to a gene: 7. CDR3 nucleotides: TGTGCCAGCTCACCACCGAAACTAGCGGGTAAAAATGAGCAGTTCTTC. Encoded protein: CASSPPKLAGKNEQFF.

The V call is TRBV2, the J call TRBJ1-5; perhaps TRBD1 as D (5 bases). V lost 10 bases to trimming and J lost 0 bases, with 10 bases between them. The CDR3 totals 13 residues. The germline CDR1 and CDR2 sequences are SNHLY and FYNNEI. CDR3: CATGGDSNQPQHF. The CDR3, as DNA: TGTGCCACCGGGGGAGATAGCAATCAGCCCCAGCATTTT.

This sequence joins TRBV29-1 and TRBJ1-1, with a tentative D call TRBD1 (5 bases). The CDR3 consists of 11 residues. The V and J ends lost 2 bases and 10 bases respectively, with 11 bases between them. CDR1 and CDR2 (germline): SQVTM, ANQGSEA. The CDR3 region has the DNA TGCAGCGTTGAACGGGGGTACGGAGCTTTCTTT. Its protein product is CSVERGYGAFF.

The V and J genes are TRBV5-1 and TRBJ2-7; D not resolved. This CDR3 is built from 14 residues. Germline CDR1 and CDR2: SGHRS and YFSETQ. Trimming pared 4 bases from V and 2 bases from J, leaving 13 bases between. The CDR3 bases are TGCGCCAGCAGCACTGACACCTCAGCCTACGAGCAGTACTTC. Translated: CASSTDTSAYEQYF.

The CDR3 DNA reads TGTGCCAGTAGTATTAGTGCGTTAAAGTACAATGAGCAGTTCTTC. This translates into CASSISALKYNEQFF. The chain combines TRBV19 with TRBJ2-1; D unclear. The germline CDR1 and CDR2 sequences are LNHDA and SQIVND (reference sequence). The CDR3 is made up of 15 amino acids. V was pared by 3 bases and J by 4 bases, with 13 bases between.

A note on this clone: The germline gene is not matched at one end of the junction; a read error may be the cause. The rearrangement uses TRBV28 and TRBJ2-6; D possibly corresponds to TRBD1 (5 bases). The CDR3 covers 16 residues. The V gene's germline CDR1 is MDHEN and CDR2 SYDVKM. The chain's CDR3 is CASSGGRISGANGLTF. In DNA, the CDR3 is TGTGCCAGCAGCGGCGGACGGATCTCTGGGGCCAACGGCCTGACTTTC. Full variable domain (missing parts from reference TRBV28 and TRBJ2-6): DVKVTQSSRYLVKRTGEKVFLECVQDMDHENMFWYRQDPGLGLRLIYFSYDVKMKEKGDIPEGYSVSREKKERFSLILESASTNQTSMYLCASSGGRISGANGLTFGAGSRLTVL.

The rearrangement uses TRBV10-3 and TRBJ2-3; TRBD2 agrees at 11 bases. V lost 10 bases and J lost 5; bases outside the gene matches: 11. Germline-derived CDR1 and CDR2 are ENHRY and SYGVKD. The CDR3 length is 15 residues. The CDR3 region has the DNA TGTGCCACCCACACACTAGCGGGAGTGAAAGATACGCAGTATTTT. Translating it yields CATHTLAGVKDTQYF.

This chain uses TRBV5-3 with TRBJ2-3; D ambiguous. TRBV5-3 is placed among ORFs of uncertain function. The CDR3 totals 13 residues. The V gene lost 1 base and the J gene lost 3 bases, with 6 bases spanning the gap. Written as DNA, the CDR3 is TGTGCCAGAAGCTTGCTCTCTACAGATACGCAGTATTTT. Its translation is CARSLLSTDTQYF.

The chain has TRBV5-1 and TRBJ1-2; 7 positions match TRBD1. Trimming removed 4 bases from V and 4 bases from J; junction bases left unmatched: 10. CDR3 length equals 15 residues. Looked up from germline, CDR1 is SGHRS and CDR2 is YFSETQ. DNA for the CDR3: TGCGCCAGCAGCGTAACCGGGACAGAGGGCTATGGCTACACCTTC. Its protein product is CASSVTGTEGYGYTF.

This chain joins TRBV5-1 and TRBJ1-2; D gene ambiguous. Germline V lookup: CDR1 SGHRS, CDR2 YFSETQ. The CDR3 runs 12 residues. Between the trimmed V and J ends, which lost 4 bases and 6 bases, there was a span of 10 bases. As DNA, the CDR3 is TGCGCCAGCAGCCGGGGAAGAGATGGCTACACCTTC. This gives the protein CASSRGRDGYTF. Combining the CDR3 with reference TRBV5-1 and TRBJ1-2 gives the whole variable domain KAGVTQTPRYLIKTRGQQVTLSCSPISGHRSVSWYQQTPGQGLQFLFEYFSETQRNKGNFPGRFSGRQFSNSRSEMNVSTLELGDSALYLCASSRGRDGYTFGSGTRLTVV.

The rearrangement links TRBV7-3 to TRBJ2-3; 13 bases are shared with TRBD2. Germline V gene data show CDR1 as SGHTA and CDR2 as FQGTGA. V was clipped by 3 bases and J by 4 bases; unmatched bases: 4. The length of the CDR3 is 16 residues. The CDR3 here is CASSFRLAGGSDTQYF. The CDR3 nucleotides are TGTGCCAGCAGCTTCCGACTAGCGGGAGGTTCAGATACGCAGTATTTT.

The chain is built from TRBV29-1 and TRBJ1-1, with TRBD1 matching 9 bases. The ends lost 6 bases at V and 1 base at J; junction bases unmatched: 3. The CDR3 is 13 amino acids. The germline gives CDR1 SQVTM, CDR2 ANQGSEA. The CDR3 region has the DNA TGCAGCGTAGTACAGGGGGCGAACACTGAAGCTTTCTTT. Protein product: CSVVQGANTEAFF.

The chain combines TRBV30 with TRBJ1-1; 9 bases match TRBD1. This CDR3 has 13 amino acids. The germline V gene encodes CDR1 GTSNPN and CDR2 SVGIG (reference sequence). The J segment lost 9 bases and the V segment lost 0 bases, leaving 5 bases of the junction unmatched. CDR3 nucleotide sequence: TGTGCCTGGAGTGTAGGGGGACAGGGTCAAGCTTTCTTT. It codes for CAWSVGGQGQAFF. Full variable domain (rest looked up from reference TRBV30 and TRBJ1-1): SQTIHQWPATLVQPVGSPLSLECTVEGTSNPNLYWYRQAAGRGLQLLFYSVGIGQISSEVPQNLSASRPQDRQFILSSKKLLLSDSGFYLCAWSVGGQGQAFFGQGTRLTVV.

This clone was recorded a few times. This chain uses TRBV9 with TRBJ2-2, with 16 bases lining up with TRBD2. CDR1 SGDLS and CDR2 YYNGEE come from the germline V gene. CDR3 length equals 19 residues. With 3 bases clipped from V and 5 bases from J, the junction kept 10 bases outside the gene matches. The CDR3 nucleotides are TGTGCCAGCAGCGAAGGGGGACTAGCGGGAGGGCCTGGTACCGGGGAGCTGTTTTTT. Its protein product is CASSEGGLAGGPGTGELFF.

The CDR3 nucleotides read TGCGCCAGCAGGGCATCCGGGACAGGGGTAAACTATGGCTACACCTTC. Amino acid sequence: CASRASGTGVNYGYTF. The J gene is TRBJ1-2, the V gene TRBV5-1; TRBD1 matches at 10 bases. CDR3 length: 16 residues. V dropped 5 bases and J dropped 2; count of bases not matched to a gene: 9. The germline gives CDR1 SGHRS, CDR2 YFSETQ.

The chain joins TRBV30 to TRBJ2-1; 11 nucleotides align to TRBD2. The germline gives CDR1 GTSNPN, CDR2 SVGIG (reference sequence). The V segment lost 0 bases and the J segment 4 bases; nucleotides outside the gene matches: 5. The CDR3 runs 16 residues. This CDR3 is CAWSVRGLAEYNEQFF. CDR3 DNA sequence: TGTGCCTGGAGTGTACGGGGACTAGCGGAATACAATGAGCAGTTCTTC. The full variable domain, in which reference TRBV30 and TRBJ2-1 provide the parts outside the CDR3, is SQTIHQWPATLVQPVGSPLSLECTVEGTSNPNLYWYRQAAGRGLQLLFYSVGIGQISSEVPQNLSASRPQDRQFILSSKKLLLSDSGFYLCAWSVRGLAEYNEQFFGPGTRLTVL.

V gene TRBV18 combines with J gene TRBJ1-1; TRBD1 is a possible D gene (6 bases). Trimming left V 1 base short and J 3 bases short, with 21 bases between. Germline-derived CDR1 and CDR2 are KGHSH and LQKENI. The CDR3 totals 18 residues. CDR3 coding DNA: TGTGCCAGCTCACCACTTAAGTCGGTGGGGGCGAGGGACACTGAAGCTTTCTTT. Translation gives CASSPLKSVGARDTEAFF.

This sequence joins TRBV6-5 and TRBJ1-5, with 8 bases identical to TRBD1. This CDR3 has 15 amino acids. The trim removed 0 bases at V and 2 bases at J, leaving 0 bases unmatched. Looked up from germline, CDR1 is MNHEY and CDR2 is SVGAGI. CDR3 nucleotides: TGTGCCAGCAGTTACTCGGGACAGGGCAATCAGCCCCAGCATTTT. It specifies CASSYSGQGNQPQHF.

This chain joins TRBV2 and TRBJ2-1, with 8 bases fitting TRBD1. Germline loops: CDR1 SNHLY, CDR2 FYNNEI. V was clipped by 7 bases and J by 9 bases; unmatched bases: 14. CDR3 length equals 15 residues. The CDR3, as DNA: TGTGCCAGCACCCGGGGGACAGGTAGCCGGAGTGAGCAGTTCTTC. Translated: CASTRGTGSRSEQFF.

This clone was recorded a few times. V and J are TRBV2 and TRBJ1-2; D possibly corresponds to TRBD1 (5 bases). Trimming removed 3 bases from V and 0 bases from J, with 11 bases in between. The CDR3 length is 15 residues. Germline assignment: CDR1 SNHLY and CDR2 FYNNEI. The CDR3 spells CASSDSGLANYGYTF. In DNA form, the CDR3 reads TGTGCCAGCAGTGATTCAGGGCTAGCTAACTATGGCTACACCTTC.

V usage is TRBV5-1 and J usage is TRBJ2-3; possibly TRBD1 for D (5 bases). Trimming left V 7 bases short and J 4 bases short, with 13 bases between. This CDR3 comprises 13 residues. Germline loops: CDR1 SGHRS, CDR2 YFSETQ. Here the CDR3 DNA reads TGCGCCAGCCGCCAGGGAAGGGCAGATACGCAGTATTTT. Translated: CASRQGRADTQYF.

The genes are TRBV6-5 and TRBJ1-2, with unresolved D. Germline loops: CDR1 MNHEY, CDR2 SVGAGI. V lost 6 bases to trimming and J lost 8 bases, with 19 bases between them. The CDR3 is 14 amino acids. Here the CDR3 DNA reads TGTGCCAGCAGCCCCGCCCCCCGAGGATGGGGCTACACCTTC. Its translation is CASSPAPRGWGYTF.

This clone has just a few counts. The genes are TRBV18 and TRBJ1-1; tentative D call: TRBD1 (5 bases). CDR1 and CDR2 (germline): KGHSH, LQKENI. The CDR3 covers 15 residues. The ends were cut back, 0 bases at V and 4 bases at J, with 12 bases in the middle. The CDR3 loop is CASSPPSRRGTEAFF. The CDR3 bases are TGTGCCAGCTCACCACCTTCCAGGAGGGGCACTGAAGCTTTCTTT.